These 6 T cell receptor beta chains originate from one sample sequenced in a study of blood T cells in healthy people across ages. It was with a sample-barcoded 5' primer and a J-beta primer mix that a second PCR of about 7 to 12 cycles was run. MiXCR, run by TCRdb on the 5' RACE reads, gives a single entry per CDR3 protein. The sample lists under 850,000 distinct CDR3 sequences; under 40% were seen once. The sample taken for sequencing was blood. The receptors were gathered from a man between 18 and 29 years old in good health.

There are a few counts of this clonotype. V usage is TRBV6-6 and J usage is TRBJ2-7, with 11 positions matching TRBD2. The J segment lost 0 bases and the V segment lost 7 bases, leaving 5 bases of the junction unmatched. The CDR3 has 15 residues. The germline V gene has CDR1 MNHNY and CDR2 SVGAGI (reference sequence). The CDR3 loop reads CASTPSGGFSYEQYF. In DNA form, the CDR3 reads TGTGCCAGCACCCCTAGCGGGGGGTTCTCCTACGAGCAGTACTTC.

V gene TRBV20-1 combines with J gene TRBJ2-3; D may be TRBD2 (5 bases). Germline values: CDR1 DFQATT, CDR2 SNEGSKA (reference sequence). Deletions cut 4 bases from V and 4 bases from J, with 15 bases between. The CDR3 spans 14 residues. The CDR3 DNA is TGCAGTGCTACGGTCTCGGCGGGTCCAGATACGCAGTATTTT. Protein sequence: CSATVSAGPDTQYF.

The V call is TRBV7-2, the J call TRBJ1-5, with a possible D match to TRBD1 (5 bases). V shed 5 bases and J shed 0 bases, with 17 bases lying between them. The germline V gene has CDR1 SGHTA and CDR2 FQGNSA. This CDR3 is built from 17 residues. CDR3 coding DNA: TGTGCCAGCAGCCTCCGGGCCCGTGGGGCTAGCAATCAGCCCCAGCATTTT. This gives the protein CASSLRARGASNQPQHF. Together with reference TRBV7-2 and TRBJ1-5, the CDR3 gives the full variable domain: GAGVSQSPSNKVTEKGKDVELRCDPISGHTALYWYRQSLGQGLEFLIYFQGNSAPDKSGLPSDRFSAERTGGSVSTLTIQRTQQEDSAVYLCASSLRARGASNQPQHFGDGTRLSIL.

The chain employs TRBV9 and TRBJ2-7, with a possible D match to TRBD1 (6 bases). The CDR3 runs 15 residues. The V end was cut by 0 bases, the J end by 0 bases, with 10 bases between. The germline CDR1 and CDR2 sequences are SGDLS and YYNGEE. This chain's CDR3 is CASSVDRDISYEQYF. CDR3 nucleotides: TGTGCCAGCAGCGTAGACCGGGACATCTCCTACGAGCAGTACTTC. The full variable domain, rest sourced from reference TRBV9 and TRBJ2-7, is DSGVTQTPKHLITATGQRVTLRCSPRSGDLSVYWYQQSLDQGLQFLIQYYNGEERAKGNILERFSAQQFPDLHSELNLSSLELGDSALYFCASSVDRDISYEQYFGPGTRLTVT.

This sequence joins TRBV12-3 or TRBV12-4 and TRBJ1-1; 8 bases are a match to TRBD1. The CDR3 loop spans 13 amino acids. The V gene end was trimmed by 10 bases and the J gene end by 4 bases; junction bases not matched to a gene: 8. The CDR3 here is CATAAGGVTEAFF. CDR3 in DNA: TGTGCCACCGCGGCAGGGGGCGTCACTGAAGCTTTCTTT.

This clonotype occurred a few times. One end of the junction varies from germline; a read error may be responsible. This chain uses TRBV12-3 or TRBV12-4 with TRBJ1-1; D ambiguous. There are 17 residues in the CDR3. CDR3 DNA: TGTGCCAGCAGTTTCGCACCAGGTTCAGGAGGAAACACTGAGGCTTTCTTT. It codes for CASSFAPGSGGNTEAFF.